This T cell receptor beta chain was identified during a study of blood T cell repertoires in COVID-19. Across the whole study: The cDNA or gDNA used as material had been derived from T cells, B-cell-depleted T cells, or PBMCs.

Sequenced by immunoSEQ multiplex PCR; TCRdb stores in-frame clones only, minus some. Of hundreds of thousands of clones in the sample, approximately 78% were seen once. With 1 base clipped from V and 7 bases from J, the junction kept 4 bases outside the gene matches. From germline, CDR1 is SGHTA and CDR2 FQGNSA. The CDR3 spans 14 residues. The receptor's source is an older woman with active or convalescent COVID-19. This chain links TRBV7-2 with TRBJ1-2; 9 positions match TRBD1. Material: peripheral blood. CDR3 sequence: CASSLDGTGSGYTF. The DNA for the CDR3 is TGTGCCAGCAGCTTAGACGGGACAGGGAGTGGCTACACCTTC. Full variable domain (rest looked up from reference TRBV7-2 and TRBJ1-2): GAGVSQSPSNKVTEKGKDVELRCDPISGHTALYWYRQSLGQGLEFLIYFQGNSAPDKSGLPSDRFSAERTGGSVSTLTIQRTQQEDSAVYLCASSLDGTGSGYTFGSGTRLTVV.